Listed here is a single T cell receptor (beta chain). CDR3 length equals 17 residues. Unmatched junction bases numbered 13, after V lost 3 bases and J lost 1 base. Germline V lookup: CDR1 SQVTM, CDR2 ANQGSEA. Clones were sequenced by immunoSEQ multiplex PCR, and TCRdb holds only the in-frame ones, with some missing. The sample shows some 99,000 clones, around 96% of them seen only once. The data were obtained in a study of technical replicates of blood from a handful of donors. The specimen sequenced was T cells isolated from PBMCs. This clonotype originated in a human donor in good health. This sequence joins TRBV29-1 and TRBJ2-7; TRBD1 aligns across 9 bases. CDR3 in DNA: TGCAGCGTTGAGACGGGGGACGGGACAGGGATGTCCTACGAGCAGTACTTC. Its translation: CSVETGDGTGMSYEQYF.